The rows below give T cell receptor beta chains drawn from one sample of a study of blood T cell repertoires in COVID-19. Profiling relied on immunoSEQ multiplex PCR, and the TCRdb table lists in-frame clones only, not all of them. The sample holds 200,000 or so clones, roughly 85% seen once. The sample comprised peripheral blood. The origin of the receptors is a woman aged 30 to 39 with acute or convalescent COVID-19. Each CDR3 is given with its conserved first and last residue. Fields, in order: D gene, V gene, clone size, J gene, CDR3 protein, CDR3 DNA. The D gene is left open where the match is weak. Part of the rows lack a size; the others show once, few, many or a class for expanded clones.

D: NA; V: TRBV7-3; size: NA; J: TRBJ1-2; CDR3: CASNFIHRDTVYGYTF; DNA: TGTGCCAGCAACTTTATCCACCGGGACACTGTCTATGGCTACACCTTC
D: NA; V: TRBV11-2; size: NA; J: TRBJ2-3; CDR3: CASSLMGLTDTQYF; DNA: TGTGCCAGCAGCTTAATGGGCCTCACAGATACGCAGTATTTT
D: NA; V: TRBV27; size: NA; J: TRBJ2-7; CDR3: CASSFPLEQYF; DNA: TGTGCCAGCAGTTTCCCCCTCGAGCAGTACTTC
D: NA; V: TRBV5-1; size: NA; J: TRBJ2-1; CDR3: CASSLVKNEQFF; DNA: TGCGCCAGCAGCTTGGTTAAAAATGAGCAGTTCTTC
D: TRBD1; V: TRBV7-6; size: NA; J: TRBJ1-4; CDR3: CASRERQGKNEKLFF; DNA: TGTGCCAGCAGAGAGCGACAGGGGAAAAATGAAAAACTGTTTTTT
D: NA; V: TRBV7-6; size: few; J: TRBJ1-2; CDR3: CASSPSRDTRDGYTF; DNA: TGTGCCAGCAGCCCGTCCCGGGACACCAGAGATGGCTACACCTTC
D: NA; V: TRBV7-3; size: NA; J: TRBJ2-7; CDR3: CASSPSRGGFYEQYF; DNA: TGTGCCAGCAGTCCTTCTCGTGGCGGGTTCTACGAGCAGTACTTC
D: TRBD2; V: TRBV5-8; size: NA; J: TRBJ2-1; CDR3: CASSLERGLNEQFF; DNA: TGTGCCAGCAGCTTGGAGCGGGGCCTCAATGAGCAGTTCTTC
D: TRBD1; V: TRBV3-1/TRBV3-2; size: NA; J: TRBJ1-2; CDR3: CASRDRDHYGYTF; DNA: TGTGCCAGCAGAGACAGGGACCACTATGGCTACACCTTC
D: NA; V: TRBV7-6; size: NA; J: TRBJ2-1; CDR3: CASSFGAGSSYNEQFF; DNA: TGTGCCAGCAGCTTCGGGGCCGGGAGCTCCTACAATGAGCAGTTCTTC
D: TRBD1; V: TRBV5-4; size: once; J: TRBJ2-5; CDR3: CASSLGTGDPETQYF; DNA: TGTGCCAGCAGCTTGGGGACAGGTGACCCAGAGACCCAGTACTTC
D: NA; V: TRBV19; size: NA; J: TRBJ1-3; CDR3: CASSTVYSGNTIYF; DNA: TGTGCCAGTAGTACCGTTTACTCTGGAAACACCATATATTTT
D: TRBD1; V: TRBV5-1; size: NA; J: TRBJ1-2; CDR3: CASSSGTDLGYTF; DNA: TGCGCCAGCAGCTCCGGGACAGACTTAGGCTACACCTTC
D: NA; V: TRBV3-1/TRBV3-2; size: NA; J: TRBJ2-7; CDR3: CASSQRRVWDEQYF; DNA: TGTGCCAGCAGCCAAAGGAGGGTCTGGGACGAGCAGTACTTC
D: NA; V: TRBV15; size: NA; J: TRBJ1-5; CDR3: CATSRERTSGQPQHF; DNA: TGTGCCACCAGCAGGGAAAGGACAAGTGGACAGCCCCAGCATTTT
D: TRBD2; V: TRBV11-2; size: NA; J: TRBJ2-1; CDR3: CASSFSGSSYNEQFF; DNA: TGTGCCAGCAGCTTCAGCGGGAGCTCCTACAATGAGCAGTTCTTC
D: NA; V: TRBV19; size: NA; J: TRBJ1-2; CDR3: CASSTTTGGYGYTF; DNA: TGTGCCAGTAGTACCACTACAGGAGGGTATGGCTACACCTTC
D: NA; V: TRBV19; size: NA; J: TRBJ2-5; CDR3: CASSWGGVQETQYF; DNA: TGTGCCAGTAGTTGGGGCGGAGTCCAAGAGACCCAGTACTTC
D: NA; V: TRBV20-1; size: NA; J: TRBJ1-2; CDR3: CSASGAGAKKGYTF; DNA: TGCAGTGCTAGTGGGGCAGGGGCTAAGAAAGGCTACACCTTC
D: TRBD1; V: TRBV29-1; size: NA; J: TRBJ2-2; CDR3: CSVGQGTGELFF; DNA: TGCAGCGTTGGACAGGGGACCGGGGAGCTGTTTTTT
D: TRBD2; V: TRBV28; size: NA; J: TRBJ2-3; CDR3: CASSLISGTSLSTDTQYF; DNA: TGTGCCAGCAGTCTAATCTCCGGGACTAGCCTCAGCACAGATACGCAGTATTTT
D: TRBD1; V: TRBV28; size: many; J: TRBJ1-6; CDR3: CASTSLGDSYNSPLHF; DNA: TGTGCCAGCACCAGTTTGGGGGACAGCTATAATTCACCCCTCCACTTT
D: NA; V: TRBV5-1; size: NA; J: TRBJ2-3; CDR3: CASSTTVISPTQYF; DNA: TGCGCCAGCAGCACGACAGTAATTTCCCCTACGCAGTATTTT
D: TRBD1; V: TRBV5-1; size: NA; J: TRBJ1-2; CDR3: CASSLESQGADGYTF; DNA: TGCGCCAGCAGCTTGGAATCCCAGGGGGCTGATGGCTACACCTTC
D: NA; V: TRBV27; size: NA; J: TRBJ2-1; CDR3: CASSRGSNEQFF; DNA: TGTGCCAGCAGCAGAGGCAGCAATGAGCAGTTCTTC
D: TRBD2; V: TRBV15; size: NA; J: TRBJ2-1; CDR3: CATSLGGYEQFF; DNA: TGTGCCACCAGCTTGGGAGGGTATGAGCAGTTCTTC
D: TRBD2; V: TRBV3-1/TRBV3-2; size: NA; J: TRBJ2-7; CDR3: CASSLTGTSICYYEQYF; DNA: TGTGCCAGCAGCTTGACCGGGACTAGCATTTGTTACTACGAGCAGTACTTC
D: TRBD1; V: TRBV4-1; size: NA; J: TRBJ2-7; CDR3: CASSTDRGQYEQYF; DNA: TGCGCCAGCAGCACGGACAGGGGTCAGTACGAGCAGTACTTC
D: NA; V: TRBV5-8; size: NA; J: TRBJ1-1; CDR3: CASSLRGLRTEAFF; DNA: TGTGCCAGCAGCTTGAGGGGACTTAGGACTGAAGCTTTCTTT
D: NA; V: TRBV7-9; size: NA; J: TRBJ2-7; CDR3: CASTTPAAGRSYEQYF; DNA: TGTGCCAGCACTACCCCCGCCGCGGGGAGATCCTACGAGCAGTACTTC
D: NA; V: TRBV6-2/TRBV6-3; size: NA; J: TRBJ1-5; CDR3: CASSYGGAGQPQHF; DNA: TGTGCCAGCAGTTATGGGGGCGCTGGACAGCCCCAGCATTTT
D: NA; V: TRBV11-3; size: NA; J: TRBJ1-1; CDR3: CASSPDSVTEAFF; DNA: TGTGCCAGCAGCCCCGACAGCGTCACTGAAGCTTTCTTT
D: NA; V: TRBV7-8; size: NA; J: TRBJ1-5; CDR3: CASSLGGREGQPQHF; DNA: TGTGCCAGCAGCTTAGGGGGCCGGGAGGGACAGCCCCAGCATTTT
D: NA; V: TRBV20-1; size: NA; J: TRBJ1-1; CDR3: CSARLGGAFF; DNA: TGCAGTGCTAGGTTGGGGGGTGCTTTCTTT
D: TRBD1; V: TRBV9; size: NA; J: TRBJ2-7; CDR3: CASSGGQGDEQYF; DNA: TGTGCCAGCAGCGGGGGACAGGGGGACGAGCAGTACTTC
D: NA; V: TRBV21-1; size: NA; J: TRBJ1-4; CDR3: CASSPGTANEKLFF; DNA: TGTGCCAGCAGCCCAGGGACAGCTAATGAAAAACTGTTTTTT
D: TRBD1; V: TRBV7-6; size: NA; J: TRBJ1-5; CDR3: CASSLGAGGLNQPQHF; DNA: TGTGCCAGCAGCTTAGGTGCAGGGGGCCTTAATCAGCCCCAGCATTTT
D: TRBD2; V: TRBV19; size: NA; J: TRBJ2-3; CDR3: CASSIDLLAADTQYF; DNA: TGTGCCAGTAGTATAGATCTCCTAGCGGCAGATACGCAGTATTTT
D: TRBD1; V: TRBV29-1; size: NA; J: TRBJ1-2; CDR3: CSATYGTGGYTF; DNA: TGCAGCGCAACCTACGGGACAGGTGGCTACACCTTC
D: TRBD1; V: TRBV15; size: NA; J: TRBJ2-5; CDR3: CATSRGRDRGLETQYF; DNA: TGTGCCACCAGCAGAGGAAGGGACAGGGGGCTAGAGACCCAGTACTTC
D: TRBD1; V: TRBV10-1; size: once; J: TRBJ2-4; CDR3: CASSRDRAKNIQYF; DNA: TGCGCCAGCAGCCGGGACAGAGCCAAAAACATTCAGTACTTC
D: NA; V: TRBV7-9; size: once; J: TRBJ1-5; CDR3: CASSRQESNQPQHF; DNA: TGTGCCAGCAGCCGACAGGAAAGCAATCAGCCCCAGCATTTT
D: NA; V: TRBV5-4; size: few; J: TRBJ2-5; CDR3: CASREQGREETQYF; DNA: TGTGCCAGCAGGGAACAGGGACGTGAGGAGACCCAGTACTTC
D: TRBD1; V: TRBV6-6; size: once; J: TRBJ1-5; CDR3: CASRTTGGGNQPQHF; DNA: TGTGCCAGCAGAACCACAGGGGGGGGCAATCAGCCCCAGCATTTT